The clone carrying this T cell receptor (beta chain) was seen only once. The sample belongs to a study of blood T cell repertoires in COVID-19. Study information: The United States, Italy and Spain were the sources of the acute and convalescent COVID-19 samples. In each case, the material was cDNA or gDNA derived from T cells, B-cell-depleted T cells, or PBMCs.

In the study's own analysis: Reference gene primers were amplified, and this amplification served to estimate nucleated cell counts. Clones were sequenced by immunoSEQ multiplex PCR, and TCRdb holds only the in-frame ones, with some missing. Clonal size and the V and J genes are those of that table, whereas D and trimming came from the DNA. The sample yields about 85,000 clones, roughly nine tenths seen once. V was clipped by 0 bases and J by 3 bases; unmatched bases: 2. Per the germline V gene, CDR1 is SGDLS and CDR2 is YYNGEE. CDR3 length equals 15 residues. This TCR derives from a man aged 55 to 70 with acute or convalescent COVID-19. The V and J genes are TRBV9 and TRBJ1-3; 8 bases are shared with TRBD1. The specimen sequenced was peripheral blood. CDR3 coding DNA: TGTGCCAGCAGCGTAGGGACAGGGTTTGGAAACACCATATATTTT. Encoded protein: CASSVGTGFGNTIYF. Complete variable domain (other parts from reference TRBV9 and TRBJ1-3): DSGVTQTPKHLITATGQRVTLRCSPRSGDLSVYWYQQSLDQGLQFLIQYYNGEERAKGNILERFSAQQFPDLHSELNLSSLELGDSALYFCASSVGTGFGNTIYFGEGSWLTVV.